What follows describes a single TCR beta chain. This table comes from immunoSEQ multiplex PCR, and its TCRdb copy is limited to in-frame clones, with some not included. This table has a few hundred thousand clones, 80% to 90% appearing once. CDR1 and CDR2 from the germline V gene are SQVTM and ANQGSEA. There are 11 residues in the CDR3. The ends lost 8 bases at V and 8 bases at J; junction bases unmatched: 3. The entry originates in a study of blood T cell repertoires in COVID-19. Study-level information: Researchers got acute and convalescent COVID-19 samples from the United States, Italy and Spain.

Those enrolled, adults aged about 18 to 95 years, came from 20 to 25 US areas. Clinical histories supplied by participants themselves formed the basis of cohort assignment. Resolution of symptoms, clearance, or two negative PCRs was present in recovered Cohort 3 donors. The specimen sequenced was PBMCs or T cells enriched from blood (not recorded which). The chain couples TRBV29-1 to TRBJ1-1; 12 positions match TRBD1. The sequence came from a man younger than 40 who had recovered from COVID-19. CDR3 loop: CSIGTGGEAFF. The CDR3 DNA follows: TGCAGCATTGGGACAGGGGGCGAAGCTTTCTTT. Looking up the rest from reference TRBV29-1 and TRBJ1-1 gives the full variable domain: SAVISQKPSRDICQRGTSLTIQCQVDSQVTMMFWYRQQPGQSLTLIATANQGSEATYESGFVIDKFPISRPNLTFSTLTVSNMSPEDSSIYLCSIGTGGEAFFGQGTRLTVV.